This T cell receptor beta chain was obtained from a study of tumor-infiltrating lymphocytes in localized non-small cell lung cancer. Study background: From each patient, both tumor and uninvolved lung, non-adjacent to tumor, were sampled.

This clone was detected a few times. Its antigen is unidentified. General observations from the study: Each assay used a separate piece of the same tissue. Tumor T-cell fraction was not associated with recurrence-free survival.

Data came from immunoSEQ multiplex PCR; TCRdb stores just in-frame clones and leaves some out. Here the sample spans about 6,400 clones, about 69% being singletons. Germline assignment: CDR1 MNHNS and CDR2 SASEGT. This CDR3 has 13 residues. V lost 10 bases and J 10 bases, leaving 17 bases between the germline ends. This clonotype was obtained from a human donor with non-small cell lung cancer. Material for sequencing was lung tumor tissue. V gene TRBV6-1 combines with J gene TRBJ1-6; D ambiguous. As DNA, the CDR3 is TGTGCCACCCCCGAGACCTTGGGATCACCCCTCCACTTT. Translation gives CATPETLGSPLHF.